This T cell receptor beta chain was obtained from a study of blood T cell repertoires in COVID-19. Turning to the study itself: There were acute and convalescent COVID-19 samples, and they came from the United States, Italy and Spain. Nucleic acid was either cDNA or gDNA, and it came from T cells, B-cell-depleted T cells, or PBMCs.

Germline assignment: CDR1 LNHNV and CDR2 YYDKDF (reference sequence). CDR3 length: 13 residues. Deletions cut 0 bases from V and 3 bases from J, with 6 bases between. Original processing notes: Quantification of nucleated cells was approximated via reference gene primer amplification. Generated by immunoSEQ multiplex PCR, the TCRdb table keeps only in-frame clones and is missing some. That table gives V, J and clone size, and the DNA gave D and trimming. This table holds 87,000 or so clones, more than 75% found once. The receptor was isolated from a human donor with acute or convalescent COVID-19. The donor label of this sample is uncertain. The sample was peripheral blood. The chain is built from TRBV15 and TRBJ2-7; D is ambiguous. The chain's CDR3 is CATSRDTYYEQYF. DNA of the CDR3: TGTGCCACCAGCAGAGACACCTACTACGAGCAGTACTTC.